This TCR beta chain was identified during a study of identical twins. Template switching (which added a universal primer site) was used, and cDNA carried unique molecular identifiers. TCRdb processed the 5' RACE reads anew with MiXCR; each CDR3 protein has one entry. The table lists a few hundred thousand distinct CDR3 sequences, approximately 16% of them singletons. Findings of the study overall: The same donors were not followed; conclusions instead depended on cross-sectional statistical analysis.

CDR3 length equals 17 residues. Germline V gene lookup returns CDR1 SGDLS and CDR2 YYNGEE. V dropped 4 bases and J dropped 5; count of bases not matched to a gene: 15. This clonotype has only a few counts. Its specificity is not known. The sample was also reused in another study, on yellow fever vaccine responses in identical twins.

The source material was CD4+ T cells sorted from blood. J is TRBJ2-5 and V is TRBV9; 9 bases are shared with TRBD1. The clonotype comes from a woman aged 18-29 years in good health. CDR3 region: CASSPRVTGGTGETQYF. The CDR3 DNA reads TGTGCCAGCAGCCCGAGGGTGACAGGGGGAACAGGGGAGACCCAGTACTTC.